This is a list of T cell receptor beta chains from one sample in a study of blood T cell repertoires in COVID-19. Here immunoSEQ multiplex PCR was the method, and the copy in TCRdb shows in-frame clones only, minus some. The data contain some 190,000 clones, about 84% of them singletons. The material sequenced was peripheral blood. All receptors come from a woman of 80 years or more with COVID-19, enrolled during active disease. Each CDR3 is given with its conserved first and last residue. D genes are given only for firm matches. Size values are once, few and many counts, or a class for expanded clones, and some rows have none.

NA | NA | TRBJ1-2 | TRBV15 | TGTGCCACCAGCAGTCGACAGAGCTATGGCTACACCTTC | CATSSRQSYGYTF
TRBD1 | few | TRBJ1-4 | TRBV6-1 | TGTGCCAGCAGTGACCAGACAGGGGTACACGAAAAACTGTTTTTT | CASSDQTGVHEKLFF
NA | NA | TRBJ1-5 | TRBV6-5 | TGTGCCAGCAGCCACGGAATGGGAGTTCAGCCCCAGCATTTT | CASSHGMGVQPQHF
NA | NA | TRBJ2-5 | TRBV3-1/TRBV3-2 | TGTGCCAGCAGCCCCCACGGTGAGACCCAGTACTTC | CASSPHGETQYF
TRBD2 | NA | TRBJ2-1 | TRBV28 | TGTGCCAGCAGCCCCGGGACTAGCGGGGGGAATGAGCAGTTCTTC | CASSPGTSGGNEQFF
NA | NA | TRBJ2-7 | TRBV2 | TGTGCCAGCAGTGATGGGGGGGCGGGTTCCTACGAGCAGTACTTC | CASSDGGAGSYEQYF
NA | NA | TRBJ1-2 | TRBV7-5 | TGTGTCAGAAGCTTAAGTCGGGTCGGCGGCTACACCTTC | CVRSLSRVGGYTF
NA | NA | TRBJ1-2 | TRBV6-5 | TGTGCCAGCAACCTCCAAGGGGCCGCTTCCTATGGCTACACCTTC | CASNLQGAASYGYTF
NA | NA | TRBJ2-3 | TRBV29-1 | TGCAGCGTTTCGTCTAGTCACTCTGGGGATACGCAGTATTTT | CSVSSSHSGDTQYF
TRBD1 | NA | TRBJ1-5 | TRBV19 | TGTGCCAGTAGGGACAGGGGGACTTTCAATCAGCCCCAGCATTTT | CASRDRGTFNQPQHF
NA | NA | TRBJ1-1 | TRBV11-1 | TGTGCCAGCAGCTTAAGGAGAGTCACTGAAGCTTTCTTT | CASSLRRVTEAFF
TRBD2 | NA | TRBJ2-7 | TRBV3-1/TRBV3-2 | TGTGCCAGCAGCCGGGGCGCGGGGGGGTTCTACGAGCAGTACTTC | CASSRGAGGFYEQYF
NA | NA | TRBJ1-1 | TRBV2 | TGTGCCAGCAGTGAATCTGCAGGAGCTTTCTTT | CASSESAGAFF
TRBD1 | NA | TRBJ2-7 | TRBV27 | TGTGCCAGCAGAACTCGGACAGGGGAGAAGCAGTACTTC | CASRTRTGEKQYF
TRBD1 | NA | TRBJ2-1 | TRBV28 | TGTGCCAGCAGTCAAGGGGGCACGGGGAACAATGAGCAGTTCTTC | CASSQGGTGNNEQFF
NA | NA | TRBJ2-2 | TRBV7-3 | TGTGCCAGCAGCCCACTCGGCGGGGAGCTGTTTTTT | CASSPLGGELFF
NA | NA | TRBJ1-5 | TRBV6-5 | TGTGCCAGCAGCCACAGTCAGCCCCAGCATTTT | CASSHSQPQHF
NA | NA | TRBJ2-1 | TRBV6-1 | TGTGCCAGCAGTGCCGGGGTGGGGGCGGTCCCCTACAATGAGCAGTTCTTC | CASSAGVGAVPYNEQFF
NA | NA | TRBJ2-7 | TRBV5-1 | TGCGCCAGCAGCTCCCGCCCGGGTGCATTTGACGAGCAGTACTTC | CASSSRPGAFDEQYF
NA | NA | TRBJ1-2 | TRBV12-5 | TGTGCTAGTGGTTTGAGCAGGGAAAGCGGCTACACCTTC | CASGLSRESGYTF
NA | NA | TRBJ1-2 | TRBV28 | TGTGCCAGCAGACGGCCCGGGTTGGGGGGTGGGATGACAGCTGGCTATGGCTACACCTTC | CASRRPGLGGGMTAGYGYTF
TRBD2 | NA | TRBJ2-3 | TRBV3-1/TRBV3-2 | TGTGCCAGCAGACCGGGACTAGCGGGGCCGTCCACGGATACGCAGTATTTT | CASRPGLAGPSTDTQYF
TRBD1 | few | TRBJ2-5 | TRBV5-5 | TGTGCCAGCAGCTCCCCGACAGGGGGGGAGACCCAGTACTTC | CASSSPTGGETQYF